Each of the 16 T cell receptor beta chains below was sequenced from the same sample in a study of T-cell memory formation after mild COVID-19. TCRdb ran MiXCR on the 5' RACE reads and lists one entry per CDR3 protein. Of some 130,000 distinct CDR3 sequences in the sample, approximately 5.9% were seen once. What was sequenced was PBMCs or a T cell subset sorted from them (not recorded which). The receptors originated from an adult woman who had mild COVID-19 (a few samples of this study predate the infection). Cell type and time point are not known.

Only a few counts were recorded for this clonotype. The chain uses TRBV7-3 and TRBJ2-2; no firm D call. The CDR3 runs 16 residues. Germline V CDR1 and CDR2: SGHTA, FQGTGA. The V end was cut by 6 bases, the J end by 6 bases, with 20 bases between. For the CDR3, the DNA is TGTGCCAGCAGACAAGGTGGCGTGGGGTCGCCCGGGGAGCTGTTTTTT. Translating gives CASRQGGVGSPGELFF.

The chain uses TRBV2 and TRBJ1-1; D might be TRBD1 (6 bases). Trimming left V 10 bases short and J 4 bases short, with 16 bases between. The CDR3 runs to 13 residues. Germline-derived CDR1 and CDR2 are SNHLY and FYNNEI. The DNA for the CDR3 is TGTGCCACACGACAGGTGATGGGCACTGAAGCTTTCTTT. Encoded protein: CATRQVMGTEAFF.

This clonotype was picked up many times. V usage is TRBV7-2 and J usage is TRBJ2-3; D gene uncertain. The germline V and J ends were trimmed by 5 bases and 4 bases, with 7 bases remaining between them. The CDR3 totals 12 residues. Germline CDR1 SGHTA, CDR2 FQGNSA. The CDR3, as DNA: TGTGCCAGCAGCCCGGCCGCAGATACGCAGTATTTT. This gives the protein CASSPAADTQYF.

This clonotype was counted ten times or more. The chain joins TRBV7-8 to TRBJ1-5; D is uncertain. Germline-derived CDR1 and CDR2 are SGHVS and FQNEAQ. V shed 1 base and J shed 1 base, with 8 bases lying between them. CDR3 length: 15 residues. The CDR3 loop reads CASSLGERSNQPQHF. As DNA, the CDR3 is TGTGCCAGCAGCTTAGGAGAACGCAGCAATCAGCCCCAGCATTTT.

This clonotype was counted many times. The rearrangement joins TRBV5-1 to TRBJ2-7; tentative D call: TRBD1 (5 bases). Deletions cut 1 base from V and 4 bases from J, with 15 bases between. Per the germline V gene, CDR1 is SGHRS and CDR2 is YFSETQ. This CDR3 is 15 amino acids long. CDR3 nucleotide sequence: TGCGCCAGCAGCTTGTCCAGCTTGGGGCTATACGAGCAGTACTTC. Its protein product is CASSLSSLGLYEQYF. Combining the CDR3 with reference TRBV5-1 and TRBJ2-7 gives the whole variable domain KAGVTQTPRYLIKTRGQQVTLSCSPISGHRSVSWYQQTPGQGLQFLFEYFSETQRNKGNFPGRFSGRQFSNSRSEMNVSTLELGDSALYLCASSLSSLGLYEQYFGPGTRLTVT.

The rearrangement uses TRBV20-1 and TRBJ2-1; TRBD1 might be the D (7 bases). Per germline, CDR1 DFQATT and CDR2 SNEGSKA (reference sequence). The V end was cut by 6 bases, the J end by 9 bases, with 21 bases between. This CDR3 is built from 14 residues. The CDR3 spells CSATYAAGGLEQFF. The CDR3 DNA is TGCAGTGCCACTTATGCGGCAGGGGGGCTTGAGCAGTTCTTC.

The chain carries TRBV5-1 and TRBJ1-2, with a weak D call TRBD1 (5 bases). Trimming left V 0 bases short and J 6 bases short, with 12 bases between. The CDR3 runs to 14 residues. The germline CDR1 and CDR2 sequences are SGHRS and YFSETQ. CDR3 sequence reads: CASSLDFGTDGYTF. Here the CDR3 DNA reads TGCGCCAGCAGCTTGGATTTTGGGACGGATGGCTACACCTTC. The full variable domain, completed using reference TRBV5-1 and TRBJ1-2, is KAGVTQTPRYLIKTRGQQVTLSCSPISGHRSVSWYQQTPGQGLQFLFEYFSETQRNKGNFPGRFSGRQFSNSRSEMNVSTLELGDSALYLCASSLDFGTDGYTFGSGTRLTVV.

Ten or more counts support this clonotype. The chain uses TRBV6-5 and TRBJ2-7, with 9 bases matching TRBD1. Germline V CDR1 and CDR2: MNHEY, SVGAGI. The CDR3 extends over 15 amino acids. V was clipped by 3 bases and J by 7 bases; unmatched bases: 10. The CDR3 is CASSYAPGQGVEQYF. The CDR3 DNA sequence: TGTGCCAGCAGTTATGCCCCGGGACAGGGAGTAGAGCAGTACTTC.

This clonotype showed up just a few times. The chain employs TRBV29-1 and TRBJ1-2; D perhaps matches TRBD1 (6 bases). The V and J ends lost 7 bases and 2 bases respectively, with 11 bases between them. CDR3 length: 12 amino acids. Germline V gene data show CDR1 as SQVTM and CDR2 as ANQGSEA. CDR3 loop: CSAGQRNYGYTF. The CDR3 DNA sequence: TGCAGCGCAGGACAGAGGAACTATGGCTACACCTTC.

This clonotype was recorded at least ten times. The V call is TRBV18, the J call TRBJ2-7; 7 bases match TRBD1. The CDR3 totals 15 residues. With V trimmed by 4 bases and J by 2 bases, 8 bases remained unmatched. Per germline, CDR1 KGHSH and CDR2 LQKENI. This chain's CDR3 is CASSQTGTTPYEQYF. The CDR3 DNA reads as TGTGCCAGCTCACAGACAGGGACCACTCCCTACGAGCAGTACTTC.

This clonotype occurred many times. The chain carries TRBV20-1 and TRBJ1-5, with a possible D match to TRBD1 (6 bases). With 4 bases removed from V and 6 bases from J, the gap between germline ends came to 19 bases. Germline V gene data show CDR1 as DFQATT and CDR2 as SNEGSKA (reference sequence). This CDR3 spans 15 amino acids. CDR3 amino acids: CSATGRGGQGQPQHF. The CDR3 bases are TGCAGTGCTACGGGGCGTGGGGGGCAGGGTCAGCCCCAGCATTTT.

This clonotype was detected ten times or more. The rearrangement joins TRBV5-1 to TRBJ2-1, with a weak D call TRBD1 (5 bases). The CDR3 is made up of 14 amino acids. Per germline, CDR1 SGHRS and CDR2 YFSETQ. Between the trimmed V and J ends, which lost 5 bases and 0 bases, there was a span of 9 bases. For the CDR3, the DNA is TGCGCCAGCAGGGCGGACAACTCCTACAATGAGCAGTTCTTC. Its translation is CASRADNSYNEQFF. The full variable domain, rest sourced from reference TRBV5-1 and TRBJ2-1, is KAGVTQTPRYLIKTRGQQVTLSCSPISGHRSVSWYQQTPGQGLQFLFEYFSETQRNKGNFPGRFSGRQFSNSRSEMNVSTLELGDSALYLCASRADNSYNEQFFGPGTRLTVL.

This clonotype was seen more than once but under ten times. DNA for the CDR3: TGTGCCAGCAGTTACAATGAGCAGTTCTTC. Translated, it gives CASSYNEQFF. This chain connects TRBV6-5 to TRBJ2-1; D is uncertain. CDR3 length: 10 amino acids. With 2 bases removed from V and 7 bases from J, the gap between germline ends came to 0 bases. Germline V gene data show CDR1 as MNHEY and CDR2 as SVGAGI.

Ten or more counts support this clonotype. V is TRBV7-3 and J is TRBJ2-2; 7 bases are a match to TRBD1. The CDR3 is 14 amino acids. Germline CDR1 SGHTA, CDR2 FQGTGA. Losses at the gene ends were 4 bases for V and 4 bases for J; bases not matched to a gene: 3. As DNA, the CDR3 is TGTGCCAGCAGCTCGGGACAGCCCACCGGGGAGCTGTTTTTT. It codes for CASSSGQPTGELFF.

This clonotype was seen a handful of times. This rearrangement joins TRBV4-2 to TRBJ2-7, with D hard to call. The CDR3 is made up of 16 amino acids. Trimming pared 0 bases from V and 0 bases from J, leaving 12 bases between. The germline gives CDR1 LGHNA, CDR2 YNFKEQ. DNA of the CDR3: TGTGCCAGCAGCCAAGAGGCGGTCGCGAGCTCCTACGAGCAGTACTTC. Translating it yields CASSQEAVASSYEQYF.

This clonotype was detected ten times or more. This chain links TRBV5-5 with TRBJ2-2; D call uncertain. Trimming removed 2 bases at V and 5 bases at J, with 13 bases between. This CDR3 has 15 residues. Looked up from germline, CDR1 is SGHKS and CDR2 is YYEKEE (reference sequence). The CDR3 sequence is CASSFLIGRTGELFF. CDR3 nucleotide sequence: TGTGCCAGCAGCTTTTTGATTGGACGAACCGGGGAGCTGTTTTTT.